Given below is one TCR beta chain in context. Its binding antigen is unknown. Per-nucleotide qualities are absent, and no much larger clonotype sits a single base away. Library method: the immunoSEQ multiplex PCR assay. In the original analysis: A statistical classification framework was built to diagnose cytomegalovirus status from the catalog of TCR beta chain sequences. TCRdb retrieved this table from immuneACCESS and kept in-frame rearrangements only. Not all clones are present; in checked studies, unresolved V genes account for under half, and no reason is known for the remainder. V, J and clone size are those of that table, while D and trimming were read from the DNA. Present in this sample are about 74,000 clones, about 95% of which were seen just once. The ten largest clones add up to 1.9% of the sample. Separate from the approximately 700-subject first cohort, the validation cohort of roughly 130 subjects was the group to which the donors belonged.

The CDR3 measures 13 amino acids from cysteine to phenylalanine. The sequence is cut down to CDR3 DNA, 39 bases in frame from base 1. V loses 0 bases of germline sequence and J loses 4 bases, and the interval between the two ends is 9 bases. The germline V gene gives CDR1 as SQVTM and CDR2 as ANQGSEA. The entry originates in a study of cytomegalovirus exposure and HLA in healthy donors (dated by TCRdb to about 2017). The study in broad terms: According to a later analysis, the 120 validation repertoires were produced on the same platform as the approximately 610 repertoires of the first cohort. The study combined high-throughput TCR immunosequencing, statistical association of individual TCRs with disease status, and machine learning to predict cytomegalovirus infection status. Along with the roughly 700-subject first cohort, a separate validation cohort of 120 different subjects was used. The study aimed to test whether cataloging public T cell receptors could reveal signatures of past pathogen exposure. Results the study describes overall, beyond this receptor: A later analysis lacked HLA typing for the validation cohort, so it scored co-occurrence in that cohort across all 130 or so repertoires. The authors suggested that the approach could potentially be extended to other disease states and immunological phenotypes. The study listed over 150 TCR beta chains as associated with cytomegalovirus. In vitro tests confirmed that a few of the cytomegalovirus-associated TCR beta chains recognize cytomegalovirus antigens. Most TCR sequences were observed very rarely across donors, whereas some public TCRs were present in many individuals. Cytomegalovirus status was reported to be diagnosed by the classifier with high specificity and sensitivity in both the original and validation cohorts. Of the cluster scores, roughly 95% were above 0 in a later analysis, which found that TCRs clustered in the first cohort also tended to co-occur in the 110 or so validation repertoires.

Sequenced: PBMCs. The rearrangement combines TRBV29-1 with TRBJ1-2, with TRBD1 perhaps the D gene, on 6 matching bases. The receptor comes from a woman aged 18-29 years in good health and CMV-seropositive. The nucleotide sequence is TGCAGCGTTGAAGATAGACAGGTCTATGGCTACACCTTC. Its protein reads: CSVEDRQVYGYTF.